These 3 T cell receptor beta chains were sequenced from one sample in a study of CD8+CD57+ T cells in acquired aplastic anemia. The template used for profiling TCR beta VDJ and CDR3 was genomic DNA. TCRdb reprocessed the reads with MiXCR, giving one entry per CDR3 protein. The sample records about 200,000 distinct CDR3 sequences, almost 50% being singletons. Patients chosen for sequencing had shown CD8+CD57+ cell expansion by flow cytometry. Material: sorted CD4+, CD8+, or CD8+CD57+ T cells (not recorded which) from PBMCs. These receptors originate from a human donor with aplastic anemia.

The chain joins TRBV29-1 to TRBJ1-2, with D maybe TRBD1 (6 bases). Germline V gene lookup returns CDR1 SQVTM and CDR2 ANQGSEA. The CDR3 totals 12 residues. V lost 7 bases and J 6 bases, leaving 15 bases between the germline ends. The CDR3 here is CSGGTWTDGYTF. In nucleotides, the CDR3 is TGCAGCGGGGGGACCTGGACAGATGGCTACACCTTC.

J is TRBJ2-5 and V is TRBV29-1, with D perhaps matching TRBD2 (5 bases). The length of the CDR3 is 12 residues. Per the germline V gene, CDR1 is SQVTM and CDR2 is ANQGSEA. V was trimmed by 5 bases and J by 2 bases, leaving 9 bases between them. CDR3 residues: CSVLPGQETQYF. The CDR3 bases are TGCAGCGTTCTCCCGGGACAAGAGACCCAGTACTTC.

This clonotype has a count of ten or more. V is TRBV7-6 and J is TRBJ1-4; 7 bases align to TRBD1. The CDR3 runs 14 residues. The J segment lost 8 bases and the V segment lost 5 bases, leaving 8 bases of the junction unmatched. Germline values: CDR1 SGHVS, CDR2 FNYEAQ. In DNA form, the CDR3 reads TGTGCCAGCAGCCAGACAGGGCGAGGAGAAAAACTGTTTTTT. It is translated as CASSQTGRGEKLFF.